This T cell receptor (beta chain) was retrieved from a study of CD8+CD57+ T cells in acquired aplastic anemia. Study-wide background: DNA per sorted CD4+ or CD8+ sample ranged about 0.2 to 30 ug, averaging roughly 3.2 ug. Whole-study findings and limits: Patient and control CD8+ Simpson's diversity was not significantly different. Common to patients and controls were approximately 30 CD8+ CDR3 sequences.

CD8+CD57+ cell expansion, shown by flow cytometry, had occurred in the patients selected for sequencing. Severe acquired aplastic anemia affected all patients. Template material for TCR beta VDJ and CDR3 profiling consisted of genomic DNA. TCRdb re-analysed the reads in MiXCR, keeping a single row per CDR3 protein. The data contain some 92,000 distinct CDR3 sequences, less than 75% of them seen just once; the ten biggest clones take up 55% to 65%. This clonotype appeared many times. Its antigen is currently unknown. The CDR3 covers 15 residues. CDR1 and CDR2 (germline): SGHRS, YFSETQ. V shed 0 bases and J 3 bases; nucleotides not matched to a gene: 4.

The J gene is TRBJ2-7, the V gene TRBV5-1; 9 bases fit TRBD1. This TCR was sampled from a human donor with aplastic anemia. Sequencing was carried out using sorted CD4+, CD8+, or CD8+CD57+ T cells (not recorded which) from PBMCs. CDR3 sequence: CASSLAGTGYYEQYF. The CDR3 DNA follows: TGCGCCAGCAGCTTGGCGGGGACAGGGTACTACGAGCAGTACTTC.